Shown below are 4 T cell receptor beta chains from a single sample sequenced in a study of T cell responses to AZD1222 COVID-19 vaccine. Some clones are missing from TCRdb's copy, which holds only in-frame ones; the method was immunoSEQ multiplex PCR. The data show about 120,000 clones, with about 88% seen just once and less than 3.5% held by the top ten. The sequenced sample was peripheral blood, obtained 28 days after the second AZD1222 dose. These receptors all stem from an adult who received the AZD1222 COVID-19 vaccine.

The chain joins TRBV28 to TRBJ2-3; 7 bases map to TRBD1. The CDR3 is 16 residues long. Germline CDR1 and CDR2: MDHEN and SYDVKM. Trimming removed 4 bases from V and 1 base from J; junction bases left unmatched: 8. CDR3 protein: CASSSPQGDGTDTQYF. The CDR3 coding sequence is TGTGCCAGCAGTTCCCCTCAGGGGGATGGCACAGATACGCAGTATTTT.

This chain links TRBV11-2 with TRBJ2-7, with D hard to call. The V gene lost 7 bases and the J gene lost 5 bases, with 12 bases spanning the gap. Germline V gene data show CDR1 as SGHAT and CDR2 as FQNNGV. This CDR3 spans 12 amino acids. The CDR3 protein is CASTPTVHEQYF. The CDR3 DNA is TGTGCCAGCACCCCGACTGTCCACGAGCAGTACTTC.

V gene TRBV5-1 combines with J gene TRBJ2-3; no clear D. Germline CDR1 reads SGHRS; CDR2 reads YFSETQ. The CDR3 runs 11 residues. Trimming left V 0 bases short and J 5 bases short, with 1 base between. CDR3 sequence: CASSLEDTQYF. CDR3 sequence (DNA): TGCGCCAGCAGCTTGGAAGATACGCAGTATTTT. Using reference TRBV5-1 and TRBJ2-3 for the parts outside the CDR3, the full variable domain is KAGVTQTPRYLIKTRGQQVTLSCSPISGHRSVSWYQQTPGQGLQFLFEYFSETQRNKGNFPGRFSGRQFSNSRSEMNVSTLELGDSALYLCASSLEDTQYFGPGTRLTVL.

This rearrangement joins TRBV25-1 to TRBJ1-4; D may be TRBD1 (5 bases). Germline CDR1 and CDR2: MGHDK and SYGVNS. The V end was cut by 0 bases, the J end by 12 bases, with 11 bases between. The CDR3 length is 13 residues. Written as DNA, the CDR3 is TGTGCCAGCAGTGAATATATTGGGGGAGAACTGTTTTTT. This encodes CASSEYIGGELFF.